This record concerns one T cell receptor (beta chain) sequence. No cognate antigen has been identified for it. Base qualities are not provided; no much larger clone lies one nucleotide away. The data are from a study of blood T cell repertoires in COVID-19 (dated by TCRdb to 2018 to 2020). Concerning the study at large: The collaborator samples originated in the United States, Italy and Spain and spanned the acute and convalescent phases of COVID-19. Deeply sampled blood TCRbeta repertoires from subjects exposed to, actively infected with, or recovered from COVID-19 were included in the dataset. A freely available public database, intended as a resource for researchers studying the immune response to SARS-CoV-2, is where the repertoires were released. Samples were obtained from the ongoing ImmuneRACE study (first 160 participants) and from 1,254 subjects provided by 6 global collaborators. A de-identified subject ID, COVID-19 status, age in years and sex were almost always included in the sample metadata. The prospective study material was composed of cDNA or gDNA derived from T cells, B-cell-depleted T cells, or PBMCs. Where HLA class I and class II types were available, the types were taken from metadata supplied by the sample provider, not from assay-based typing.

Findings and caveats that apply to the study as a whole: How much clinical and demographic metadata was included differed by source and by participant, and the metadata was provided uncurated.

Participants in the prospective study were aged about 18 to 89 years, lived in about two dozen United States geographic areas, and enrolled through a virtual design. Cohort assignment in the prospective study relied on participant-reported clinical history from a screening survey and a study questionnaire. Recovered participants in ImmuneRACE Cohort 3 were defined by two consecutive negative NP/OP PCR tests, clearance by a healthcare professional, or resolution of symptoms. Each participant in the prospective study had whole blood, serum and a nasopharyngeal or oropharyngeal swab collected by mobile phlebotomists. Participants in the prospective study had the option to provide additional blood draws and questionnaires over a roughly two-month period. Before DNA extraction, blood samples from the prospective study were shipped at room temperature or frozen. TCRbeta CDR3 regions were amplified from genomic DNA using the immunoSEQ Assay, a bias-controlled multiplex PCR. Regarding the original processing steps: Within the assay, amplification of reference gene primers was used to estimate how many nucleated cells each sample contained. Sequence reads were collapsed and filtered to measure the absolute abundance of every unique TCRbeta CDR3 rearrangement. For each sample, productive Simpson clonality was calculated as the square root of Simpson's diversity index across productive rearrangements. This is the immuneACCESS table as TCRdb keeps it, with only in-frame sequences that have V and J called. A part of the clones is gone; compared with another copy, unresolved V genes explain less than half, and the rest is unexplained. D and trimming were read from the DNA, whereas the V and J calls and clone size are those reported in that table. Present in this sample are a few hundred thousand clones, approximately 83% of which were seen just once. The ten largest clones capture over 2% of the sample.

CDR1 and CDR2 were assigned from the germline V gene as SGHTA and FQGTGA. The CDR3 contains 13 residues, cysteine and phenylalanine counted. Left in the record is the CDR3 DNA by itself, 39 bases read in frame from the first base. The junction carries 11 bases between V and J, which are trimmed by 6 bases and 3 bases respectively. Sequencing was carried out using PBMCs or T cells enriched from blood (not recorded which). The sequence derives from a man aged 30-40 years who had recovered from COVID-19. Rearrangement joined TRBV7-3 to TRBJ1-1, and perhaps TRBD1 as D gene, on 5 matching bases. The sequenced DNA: TGTGCCAGCAGTCATGGGGGGGACACTGAAGCTTTCTTT. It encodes CASSHGGDTEAFF. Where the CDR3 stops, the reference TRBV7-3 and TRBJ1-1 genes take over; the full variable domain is GAGVSQTPSNKVTEKGKYVELRCDPISGHTALYWYRQSLGQGPEFLIYFQGTGAADDSGLPNDRFFAVRPEGSVSTLKIQRTERGDSAVYLCASSHGGDTEAFFGQGTRLTVV.